The entry that follows covers one TCR beta chain sequence. There are many counts of this clone. Its antigen is unknown. Base qualities are not provided; no much larger clone lies one nucleotide away. The record originates from a study of metastatic and nonmetastatic thyroid tumors (dated by TCRdb to about 2020). General notes on the study: The researchers compared repertoires between peripheral blood samples and tumor or nodule tissue samples from patients with malignant or benign thyroid disease.

General findings and caveats noted by the study authors: TCR beta diversity was reported as significantly higher in malignant tumors than in benign nodules, in both blood and tumor samples.

Preparation of the library involved PCR. The listed sequencing device is Illumina HiSeq 4000. High-throughput sequencing was used to profile the TCR beta-chain CDR3 region of each patient. Processing in the source paper ran as follows. CDR3 differences across clinicopathological groups were used to build a classifier for discriminating distant-metastatic papillary thyroid cancer patients. The Shannon index was used to assess repertoire diversity, and the Morisita-Horn index was used to assess tumor-blood repertoire similarity. TCRdb redid the processing of the public reads, applying fastp at Q25 and MiXCR, and retained in-frame beta chains. What appears here as the V and J calls and clone size reflects TCRdb's work, not the paper's. This sample is represented by about 16,000 clones; about 32% of them were singletons. Of the sample, around 7% is held by the ten largest clones. No treatment had been received by any patient before thyroid surgery. Patient clinical samples collected from the early 2010s to the late 2010s were retrospectively analysed using T-cell receptor beta sequencing.

From its cysteine to its phenylalanine, the CDR3 spans 12 amino acids. Of the read, only the CDR3 DNA is kept; its 36 bases are in frame from base 1. The V end loses 4 bases and the J end loses 8 bases, and a stretch of 8 bases separates them. Sequenced input: tumor tissue. The clonotype originates from a female donor with papillary thyroid cancer or a benign thyroid nodule (not recorded which). Some clones in this sample may be carry-over from other donors' samples. The chain was built from TRBV12-3 or TRBV12-4 and TRBJ1-4; the best D guess is TRBD1, with 6 bases matching. Here is the DNA: TGTGCCAGCAGTTGGAGGGGGGAAAAACTGTTTTTT. This yields the protein CASSWRGEKLFF.